This TCR beta chain was obtained from a study of CXCR3-negative and CXCR3-positive naive CD8 T cells. Broader study findings: Naive subsets were similarly diverse, while memory CD8+ repertoires were much less diverse. The TRB CDR3s that CXCR3-positive naive cells carried were more hydrophobic than those of CXCR3-negative naive cells.

Each TRB cDNA library was prepared by 5' RACE (with UMI labels). After re-calling the 5' RACE reads, TCRdb lists one entry per CDR3 protein, DNA absent. The repertoire shows about 150,000 distinct CDR3 sequences; the top ten hold about 0.28%. The CDR3 sequence is 15 residues long. Germline CDR1 is LNHNV and CDR2 is YYDKDF (reference sequence). The sorter processed each CD8+ T cell subset in triplicate at hundreds of thousands of cells apiece. Notes on this clonotype: Its matching antigen is unknown.

Sequenced material: naive CXCR3+ CD8+ T cells from blood. This sample's subset: CD45RO-CCR7+CD27+CD95- naive CD8+ T cells expressing CXCR3 (TNR3+). This receptor was obtained from a human donor in good health. Some clones in this sample may be carry-over from other donors' samples. This rearrangement joins TRBV15 to TRBJ2-7; TCRdb names TRBD1, which stays unverified in the absence of DNA. Here the CDR3 reads CATSRRTDTTYEKYF.